This T cell receptor beta chain was profiled in a study of T-cell reconstitution after alpha-beta-depleted transplantation in children. Unique molecular identifiers were built into the TCRbeta library. TCRdb itself ran the PCR reads through MiXCR, one entry per CDR3 protein. The sample lists hundreds of thousands of distinct CDR3 sequences; approximately 16% were seen once. This sample comprised PBMCs from the stem cell graft donor, obtained from the stem cell graft. The sequence derives from a human donor who donated a stem cell graft to a child with acute myeloid leukemia.

In nucleotides, the CDR3 is TGTGCCAGCAGTTTTGCCAGGGATCATGGGCAGTTCTTC. Translation: CASSFARDHGQFF. V usage is TRBV12-3 or TRBV12-4 and J usage is TRBJ2-1, with a possible D match to TRBD1 (5 bases). The CDR3 is 13 residues long. V lost 3 bases to trimming and J lost 12 bases, with 15 bases between them.